A selection of T cell receptor beta chains follows, all from one sample in a study of blood T cell repertoires in COVID-19. Profiling relied on immunoSEQ multiplex PCR, and the TCRdb table lists in-frame clones only, not all of them. The sample lists nearly 350,000 clones, 85% to 90% occurring once. The sample was peripheral blood. These TCRs come from a woman between 65 and 79 years old with COVID-19, enrolled during active disease. CDR3s leave out the opening cysteine and the closing phenylalanine or tryptophan. Each record gives: V gene, CDR3 protein.

TRBV28,ASSWGGQGNQPQH
TRBV11-2,ASSMTSGGALTDTQY
TRBV5-1,ASAGDSYEQY
TRBV5-1,ASSSDGGPAEAF
TRBV4-3,ASSQTLTGGSGYT
TRBV9,ASSVLAGGPADTQY
TRBV27,ASSFSKGYGGYT
TRBV12-3/TRBV12-4,ASSRTRNTEAF
TRBV7-9,ASSSDRDREKLF
TRBV24-1,ATSDPNSNQPQH
TRBV15,ATRGQGYGYT
TRBV2,ASSRFSGQTSYGYT
TRBV11-2,ASRHLTGGVGYT
TRBV6-5,ASSLGQGRLF
TRBV5-5,ASSLLGTQETQY
TRBV6-6,ASSYSTGVTEAF
TRBV12-2,ASRLGPAGISGNTIY
TRBV21-1,ASRPLGGCTDTQY
TRBV5-1,ASSFDRTYEQY
TRBV30,AWSNYGRGAGELF
TRBV9,ASSVSGGSYNEQF
TRBV4-2,ASSQGQGNEKLF
TRBV19,ASSLSDSYEQY
TRBV21-1,ASRGTGGKRAF
TRBV27,ASSFRGTGPYEQY
TRBV19,ASKGRNYGYT
TRBV6-5,ASSPSGGVQETQY
TRBV10-2,ASSESAYTEAF
TRBV13,ASSLRLAGGYNEQF
TRBV7-9,ASSPRQAIYEQY
TRBV4-2,ASSQERASLNTEAF
TRBV7-2,ASSLASSGETQY
TRBV7-3,ASSPRTGDTGELF
TRBV7-3,ASSPRQGANTEAF
TRBV7-8,ASCPDILNSPLH
TRBV2,ASRQGASQERH
TRBV19,AGETGNYGYT
TRBV7-2,ASSLAGQRRF
TRBV18,ASSPKQGSETQY
TRBV2,ASSSTGGSYGYT
TRBV7-2,ASSPLGTSGGLYEQF
TRBV29-1,SVRGGTSGGYGSYEQY
TRBV5-1,ASSTGSETQY
TRBV9,ASSRLAGGPRETQY
TRBV5-6,ASSQTIDRGLDTEAF
TRBV10-3,AISEMAGTYYEQY
TRBV2,ASSEAGGETQY
TRBV11-3,ASSSYPSAEAF
TRBV25-1,ASSGMGPQGARNTIY
TRBV2,ASRATGAGETQY